The sequence of this T cell receptor (beta chain) was determined in a study of PD-1 blockade in classical Hodgkin lymphoma. TCRdb keeps only in-frame clones here, not all; method: immunoSEQ multiplex PCR. Of some 96,000 clones listed, more than 85% are singletons. Time point described: cycle 4 day 1 (C4D1), after six to seven weeks of nivolumab. Each patient relapsed following autologous stem cell transplantation, and prior brentuximab vedotin exposure differed. The sample here was peripheral blood mononuclear cells (PBMCs), taken before the fourth cycle of nivolumab. This clonotype was obtained from a human donor with classical Hodgkin lymphoma.

CDR3 sequence: CASSFGDSKQPQHF. CDR3 sequence (DNA): TGTGCCAGCAGTTTTGGAGACAGTAAACAGCCCCAGCATTTT. J is TRBJ1-5 and V is TRBV28; tentatively, D is TRBD1 (5 bases). The CDR3 spans 14 residues. The V end lost 3 bases, the J end lost 7 bases, and 13 bases lay between the germline ends. Germline CDR1 MDHEN, CDR2 SYDVKM.